This TCR beta chain came from a study of T cells in Graves' hyperthyroidism and ophthalmopathy. Germline lookup yields CDR1 LGHDT and CDR2 YNNKEL (reference sequence). Trimming pared 4 bases from V and 4 bases from J, leaving 19 bases between. The CDR3 runs to 16 residues. RNA transcripts yielded amplified TCR beta CDR3 regions. Carried out on the TCR CDR3, a first-round RT-PCR used the HTBI primer set. TCRdb redid the calling of the multiplex PCR reads with MiXCR, one entry per CDR3 protein. The profile shows 300,000 to 400,000 distinct CDR3 sequences, roughly 18% of them singletons. Clinical symptoms, serum thyroxine, TRAb, thyroid ultrasound and orbital computed tomography informed diagnoses.

Sequenced material: blood. The TCR was taken from a woman aged 50 to 60 with Graves' hyperthyroidism. The V and J genes are TRBV3-1 and TRBJ2-5; D is tentatively TRBD1 or TRBD2 (6 bases each). The CDR3 DNA sequence: TGTGCCAGCAGCCTGAGGGGGACTTCCTGGCGAGAGACCCAGTACTTC. Protein product: CASSLRGTSWRETQYF.